This T cell receptor (beta chain) was documented in a study of Graves' ophthalmopathy and Graves' hyperthyroidism. As the template, RNA transcripts were used to amplify TCR beta CDR3 regions. An initial RT-PCR round employing HTBI primers preceded a second-round multiplex PCR. TCRdb reprocessed the multiplex PCR reads with MiXCR, giving one entry per CDR3 protein. The repertoire holds some 380,000 distinct CDR3 sequences, with 15% as singletons. The receptor was isolated from a woman aged 18-29 years with stable Graves' hyperthyroidism. The sequenced sample consisted of peripheral blood.

The CDR3 region has the DNA TGCGCCAGCAGCACGACCCCTCCCCGGGAGCTGTTTTTT. It yields the protein CASSTTPPRELFF. This sequence joins TRBV4-1 and TRBJ2-2; unclear D gene. Trimming pared 5 bases from V and 9 bases from J, leaving 13 bases between. There are 13 residues in the CDR3. Germline CDR1 MGHRA, CDR2 YSYEKL.